What follows describes a single T cell receptor beta chain. Its target is unknown. One end of the junction does not line up with germline, which may come from a read error. Read data end 3 residues before the CDR3 end; the end is taken from the germline J gene. This CDR3 is also generated by other DNA sequences in the sample. Germline CDR1 is SGHVS and CDR2 is FQNEAQ. This CDR3 comprises 15 residues. These data are taken from a study of T cells in women clearing cervical HPV infection. Across the study: Controls gave blood once infection was undetectable; cases at lesion identification.

Sequencing used immunoSEQ multiplex PCR; TCRdb keeps in-frame clones, though not all of them. In all, the sample yields about 25,000 clones. Findings of the study overall: Repertoire richness, not evenness, was significantly elevated in CIN3+ cases versus controls. Associations may precede or follow infection; HPV-specific or memory T cells were not isolated.

This sequence originates from a woman between 18 and 69 years old with a cervical HPV16 infection that either progressed to CIN3+ or cleared (not recorded which). V gene TRBV7-8 combines with J gene TRBJ1-2, with TRBD1 identical over 7 bases. The sequencing input was blood buffy coat. The CDR3 DNA, read in part, is TGTGCCAGCAGCTTTTCCCCGACAGGGCAGGATGGT. Translated: CASSFSPTGQDG. In full, the CDR3 reads CASSFSPTGQDGYTF.